This T cell receptor beta chain was recovered during a study of shared clonotypes between healthy human individuals. The assay was immunoSEQ multiplex PCR, and TCRdb's table has in-frame clones only and misses some. The top ten hold more than 0.12% of the sample, which has millions of clones, just over 90% seen once. The ends were cut back, 5 bases at V and 4 bases at J, with 10 bases in the middle. Germline V gene data show CDR1 as MNHNS and CDR2 as SASEGT. This CDR3 has 13 amino acids. The sequence was obtained from a young man in good health. The sequenced material came from naive CD4+ T cells sorted from blood. Subset described: CD45RA+ positively selected. The genes are TRBV6-1 and TRBJ2-3, with D tentatively TRBD1 (5 bases). The CDR3 DNA follows: TGTGCCAGCAGTTCCAGGGTACCAGATACGCAGTATTTT. Its protein product is CASSSRVPDTQYF.